The 20 T cell receptor beta chains below come from one sample, sequenced in a study of T cell responses to AZD1222 COVID-19 vaccine (dated by TCRdb to the early 2020s). The time point label of this sample denotes: baseline before first vaccination. Libraries were prepared through the immunoSEQ multiplex PCR assay. As stored in TCRdb, this immuneACCESS dataset retains in-frame rearrangements with V and J assigned. A fraction of the clones does not appear; measured against another copy, unresolved V genes explain less than half of the discrepancy, and the remainder lacks a known reason. In this sample the table shows 200,000 or so clones, over 80% of which occur a single time. The top ten constitute about 6.1% of the sample. Source: peripheral blood, taken on day 0 of AZD1222 vaccination. The source is an adult in good health.

The V gene is TRBV21-1, the J gene TRBJ1-4. TRBV21-1 is a pseudogene. The CDR3 is made up of 20 amino acids. As DNA, the CDR3 is TGTGCCAGCAGCAAGCACCCCGGAGGGGCATCGGAGTGGGTGAATGAAAAACTGTTTTTT. The encoded protein is CASSKHPGGASEWVNEKLFF.

The chain's CDR3 is CASSSGTGGEQYF. CDR3 sequence (DNA): TGTGCCAGCAGCTCCGGGACGGGCGGCGAGCAGTACTTC. The chain joins TRBV11-2 to TRBJ2-7; tentatively, D is TRBD1 or TRBD2 (5 bases each). CDR3 size: 13 residues. Germline CDR1 SGHAT, CDR2 FQNNGV. V lost 4 bases and J 6 bases, leaving 13 bases between the germline ends.

This clone was recorded only once. The chain recombines TRBV10-3 with TRBJ1-1, with D unclear. This CDR3 contains 14 residues. Deletions cut 8 bases from V and 1 base from J, with 14 bases between. CDR1 is ENHRY and CDR2 is SYGVKD in the germline V gene. The DNA of the CDR3 is TGTGCCATCTGGAATCGGGAGAAGAACACTGAAGCTTTCTTT. Its translation: CAIWNREKNTEAFF.

This chain connects TRBV6-6 to TRBJ1-2; D uncertain. V gave up 0 bases and J gave up 6 bases, with 11 bases separating them. The CDR3 has 14 residues. The germline gives CDR1 MNHNY, CDR2 SVGAGI (reference sequence). The DNA of the CDR3 is TGTGCCAGCAGTTACTCGCAAGGTGCCCATGGCTACACCTTC. Residues: CASSYSQGAHGYTF.

CDR3 loop: CASRRQGLNTEAFF. The DNA of the CDR3 is TGTGCCAGCAGGCGACAGGGACTGAACACTGAAGCTTTCTTT. V usage is TRBV6-5 and J usage is TRBJ1-1; 7 nucleotides line up with TRBD1. V shed 6 bases and J 0 bases; nucleotides not matched to a gene: 4. The CDR3 loop spans 14 amino acids. Germline assignment: CDR1 MNHEY and CDR2 SVGAGI.

The chain employs TRBV28 and TRBJ2-1; the D gene is possibly TRBD1 (5 bases). Germline CDR1 and CDR2: MDHEN and SYDVKM. This CDR3 contains 14 residues. Deletions cut 3 bases from V and 6 bases from J, with 12 bases between. Here the CDR3 DNA reads TGTGCCAGCAGTTTGGGCAGGGCGGCCAATGAGCAGTTCTTC. Protein: CASSLGRAANEQFF.

In its sample, this clone was seen a few times. The rearrangement uses TRBV20-1 and TRBJ2-7; unclear D gene. The germline V and J ends were trimmed by 3 bases and 3 bases, with 6 bases remaining between them. The CDR3 sequence is 11 residues long. The germline V gene has CDR1 DFQATT and CDR2 SNEGSKA (reference sequence). The CDR3 loop is CSARDLYEQYF. The CDR3 DNA follows: TGCAGTGCTAGGGACCTCTACGAGCAGTACTTC.

This chain uses TRBV9 with TRBJ1-5; no clear D gene. The CDR3 sequence is 15 residues long. The V and J ends lost 0 bases and 0 bases respectively, with 7 bases between them. Germline values: CDR1 SGDLS, CDR2 YYNGEE. For the CDR3, the DNA is TGTGCCAGCAGCGTAGGGACCTATAGCAATCAGCCCCAGCATTTT. This encodes CASSVGTYSNQPQHF.

This chain joins TRBV9 and TRBJ1-2, with no clear D. V was cut by 3 bases and J by 4 bases, with 13 bases left in between. Germline V gene lookup returns CDR1 SGDLS and CDR2 YYNGEE. This CDR3 has 14 residues. This CDR3 reads CASSAGEGFYGYTF. The CDR3 coding sequence is TGTGCCAGCAGCGCTGGGGAGGGCTTCTATGGCTACACCTTC.

This chain connects TRBV24-1 to TRBJ1-5; D gene uncertain. Germline lookup yields CDR1 KGHDR and CDR2 SFDVKD. Trimming took 0 bases from V and 1 from J, leaving 3 bases between them. This CDR3 has 14 residues. For the CDR3, the DNA is TGTGCCACCAGTGATTTGTCCAGCAATCAGCCCCAGCATTTT. It is translated as CATSDLSSNQPQHF.

The V gene is TRBV11-2, the J gene TRBJ1-4; 7 nucleotides align to TRBD1. Germline values: CDR1 SGHAT, CDR2 FQNNGV. The V gene end was trimmed by 5 bases and the J gene end by 5 bases; junction bases not matched to a gene: 11. This CDR3 region has 16 residues. CDR3 residues: CASSPLMGQKNEKLFF. DNA for the CDR3: TGTGCCAGCAGCCCGCTGATGGGACAGAAGAATGAAAAACTGTTTTTT.

This clone appeared once. The chain links TRBV6-5 to TRBJ2-7; D is perhaps TRBD1 (5 bases). This CDR3 spans 15 amino acids. Between the trimmed V and J ends, which lost 4 bases and 3 bases, there was a span of 16 bases. Per the germline V gene, CDR1 is MNHEY and CDR2 is SVGAGI. The CDR3 DNA follows: TGTGCCAGCAGTTCAGTTACAGGTTCTGGCTACGAGCAGTACTTC. Protein sequence: CASSSVTGSGYEQYF.

V and J are TRBV18 and TRBJ2-7, with a tentative D call TRBD1 (6 bases). Germline loops: CDR1 KGHSH, CDR2 LQKENI. CDR3 size: 15 residues. V gave up 3 bases and J gave up 0 bases, with 12 bases separating them. The CDR3 is CASSPGDTGSYEQYF. The CDR3 DNA reads as TGTGCCAGCTCACCCGGGGACACCGGCTCCTACGAGCAGTACTTC.

The DNA of the CDR3 is TGTGCCAGTAGTATAGCGGCCGGGGGAGGGGGCATCCACGAGCAGTACTTC. Translated, it gives CASSIAAGGGGIHEQYF. The rearrangement joins TRBV19 to TRBJ2-7; the D gene could be TRBD1 or TRBD2 (7 bases each). Germline CDR1 is LNHDA and CDR2 is SQIVND (reference sequence). The CDR3 runs to 17 residues. V lost 1 base and J lost 5, with 21 bases in between.

The chain joins TRBV2 to TRBJ2-3, with TRBD1 identical over 11 bases. Trimming removed 4 bases from V and 1 base from J; junction bases left unmatched: 4. CDR1 SNHLY and CDR2 FYNNEI come from the germline V gene. The CDR3 is 16 residues long. The CDR3 DNA is TGTGCCAGCAGTGCGTCGGGACAGGGGGGCACAGATACGCAGTATTTT. Translated, it gives CASSASGQGGTDTQYF.

The chain has TRBV16 and TRBJ1-1, with D possibly TRBD1 on 5 matching bases. Germline assignment: CDR1 KGHSY and CDR2 FQNENV. This CDR3 contains 18 residues. Trimming removed 0 bases from V and 3 bases from J, with 20 bases in between. The CDR3 reads CASSQSKGQGPRHTEAFF. The DNA of the CDR3 is TGTGCCAGCAGCCAATCGAAGGGGCAGGGCCCCCGGCACACTGAAGCTTTCTTT.

The chain joins TRBV11-2 to TRBJ2-5; D is undetermined. The CDR3 covers 12 residues. Germline V gives CDR1 SGHAT, CDR2 FQNNGV. Deletions cut 5 bases from V and 4 bases from J, with 8 bases between. The DNA of the CDR3 is TGTGCCAGCAGCCGGACGGGAGAGACCCAGTACTTC. As protein: CASSRTGETQYF.

The rearrangement joins TRBV19 to TRBJ2-7; 8 bases are shared with TRBD1. J lost 12 bases, V lost 5 bases, and 15 bases had no gene match. The CDR3 runs 14 residues. Germline V gene sequence: CDR1 LNHDA, CDR2 SQIVND (reference sequence). Here the CDR3 reads CASSPGQAPPAPYF. CDR3 nucleotides: TGTGCCAGTAGTCCGGGACAGGCTCCCCCTGCGCCGTACTTC. The whole variable domain, remainder taken from reference TRBV19 and TRBJ2-7, is DGGITQSPKYLFRKEGQNVTLSCEQNLNHDAMYWYRQDPGQGLRLIYYSQIVNDFQKGDIAEGYSVSREKKESFPLTVTSAQKNPTAFYLCASSPGQAPPAPYFGPGTRLTVT.

The chain links TRBV6-4 to TRBJ2-3, with D perhaps TRBD2 (7 bases). This CDR3 region has 16 residues. Germline loops: CDR1 MRHNA, CDR2 SNTAGT. With 5 bases removed from V and 2 bases from J, the gap between germline ends came to 17 bases. The CDR3 region is CASSPLEGGDTDTQYF. The CDR3 DNA sequence: TGTGCCAGCAGTCCTCTTGAGGGGGGGGACACAGATACGCAGTATTTT.

V and J are TRBV16 and TRBJ1-3; no reliable D call. With 5 bases removed from V and 1 base from J, the gap between germline ends came to 9 bases. CDR1 KGHSY and CDR2 FQNENV come from the germline V gene. The CDR3 runs to 14 residues. The CDR3 coding sequence is TGTGCCAGCAGCGCTTCCCAATCTGGAAACACCATATATTTT. Amino acid sequence: CASSASQSGNTIYF. Looking up the rest from reference TRBV16 and TRBJ1-3 gives the full variable domain: GEEVAQTPKHLVRGEGQKAKLYCAPIKGHSYVFWYQQVLKNEFKFLISFQNENVFDETGMPKERFSAKCLPNSPCSLEIQATKLEDSAVYFCASSASQSGNTIYFGEGSWLTVV.